A single sample is the source of the 24 T cell receptor beta chains below, sequenced in a study of blood T cell repertoires in COVID-19. Profiled with immunoSEQ multiplex PCR; TCRdb holds only in-frame clones, not every one. The table shows 250,000 to 300,000 clones, with about 86% occurring only once. The sample taken for sequencing was PBMCs or T cells enriched from blood (not recorded which). The receptors stem from a man aged 50-60 years who had recovered from COVID-19.

V is TRBV5-1 and J is TRBJ1-4; 8 nucleotides align to TRBD1. The CDR3 runs 13 residues. Germline CDR1 reads SGHRS; CDR2 reads YFSETQ. Germline trimming cut 4 bases from V and 4 bases from J; bases unmatched to any gene: 0. The DNA for the CDR3 is TGCGCCAGCAGCGGACAGGGTAATGAAAAACTGTTTTTT. The encoded protein is CASSGQGNEKLFF.

This clone was found many times. CDR3 loop: CASSERQGLSYEQYF. CDR3 coding DNA: TGTGCCAGCAGCGAGCGACAGGGCCTTTCGTACGAGCAGTACTTC. V is TRBV11-3 and J is TRBJ2-7; 7 nucleotides align to TRBD1. The V and J ends lost 5 bases and 4 bases, in that order; junction bases with no gene match: 11. Germline lookup yields CDR1 SGHNT and CDR2 YENEEA. CDR3 length equals 15 residues.

This clone was seen more than once but under ten times. V usage is TRBV7-9 and J usage is TRBJ2-1; TRBD1 agrees at 9 bases. V lost 4 bases, J lost 7 bases, and 11 bases stayed unmatched. Germline lookup yields CDR1 SEHNR and CDR2 FQNEAQ (reference sequence). The CDR3 spans 16 residues. The CDR3: CASSYRVGTGMNEQFF. As DNA, the CDR3 is TGTGCCAGCAGCTATAGGGTGGGGACAGGGATGAATGAGCAGTTCTTC.

The chain joins TRBV19 to TRBJ2-2; TRBD1 matches 11 bases. The CDR3 contains 16 residues. The J segment lost 6 bases and the V segment lost 4 bases, leaving 7 bases of the junction unmatched. CDR1 LNHDA and CDR2 SQIVND come from the germline V gene (reference sequence). CDR3 residues: CASSRGQGASAGELFF. CDR3 bases: TGTGCCAGTAGTAGAGGACAGGGGGCGTCAGCCGGGGAGCTGTTTTTT.

The J gene is TRBJ2-1, the V gene TRBV4-2; D is unclear. Germline lookup yields CDR1 LGHNA and CDR2 YNFKEQ. The V gene lost 0 bases and the J gene lost 15 bases, with 18 bases spanning the gap. This CDR3 is 14 amino acids long. As DNA, the CDR3 is TGTGCCAGCAGCCAAGATCTTACTGTAGGAGTCGGGTTCTTC. This gives the protein CASSQDLTVGVGFF.

This clone was seen only once. This rearrangement joins TRBV4-1 to TRBJ1-3; TRBD1 is a possible D gene (6 bases). V gave up 3 bases and J gave up 1 base, with 19 bases separating them. Per germline, CDR1 MGHRA and CDR2 YSYEKL. This CDR3 is 18 amino acids long. DNA of the CDR3: TGCGCCAGCAGCCATATTCCGGGGGGCCCTAGGTCTGGAAACACCATATATTTT. It encodes CASSHIPGGPRSGNTIYF.

The chain has TRBV18 and TRBJ2-1; 7 nucleotides align to TRBD2. The trim removed 6 bases at V and 7 bases at J, leaving 3 bases unmatched. The CDR3 contains 12 residues. Germline values: CDR1 KGHSH, CDR2 LQKENI. The chain's CDR3 is CASSVAGNEQFF. The CDR3 DNA sequence: TGTGCCAGCTCGGTAGCGGGTAATGAGCAGTTCTTC.

This clone was seen a single time. The chain has TRBV5-5 and TRBJ2-3, with TRBD2 matching over 9 bases. CDR1 is SGHKS and CDR2 is YYEKEE in the germline V gene (reference sequence). V gave up 5 bases and J gave up 3 bases; unmatched junction bases: 10. The length of the CDR3 is 16 residues. The CDR3 DNA sequence: TGTGCCAGCAGACATATAGCGGGAGTAGGAACAGATACGCAGTATTTT. Protein: CASRHIAGVGTDTQYF. Using reference TRBV5-5 and TRBJ2-3 for the parts outside the CDR3, the full variable domain is DAGVTQSPTHLIKTRGQQVTLRCSPISGHKSVSWYQQVLGQGPQFIFQYYEKEERGRGNFPDRFSARQFPNYSSELNVNALLLGDSALYLCASRHIAGVGTDTQYFGPGTRLTVL.

The V and J genes are TRBV10-3 and TRBJ2-2, with TRBD1 matching 8 bases. Germline V gives CDR1 ENHRY, CDR2 SYGVKD. Unmatched junction bases numbered 5, after V lost 4 bases and J lost 4 bases. This CDR3 region has 15 residues. The CDR3 region has the DNA TGTGCCATCAGTGGACTACAGGGGGTCACCGGGGAGCTGTTTTTT. It codes for CAISGLQGVTGELFF.

This clone was observed once. The V and J genes are TRBV11-2 and TRBJ2-7; TRBD2 agrees at 8 bases. With V trimmed by 3 bases and J by 0 bases, 4 bases remained unmatched. In germline, CDR1 is SGHAT, CDR2 FQNNGV. This CDR3 spans 15 amino acids. The CDR3 DNA is TGTGCCAGCAGCTTGGAGCGGGGGACCTCCTACGAGCAGTACTTC. Protein product: CASSLERGTSYEQYF.

The chain joins TRBV24-1 to TRBJ2-3; TRBD1 matches 12 bases. Germline V gene lookup returns CDR1 KGHDR and CDR2 SFDVKD. CDR3 length: 16 amino acids. With 4 bases clipped from V and 6 bases from J, the junction kept 7 bases outside the gene matches. DNA of the CDR3: TGTGCCACCAGTGAGCCCGGGACAGGGGGCTTGGATACGCAGTATTTT. Its translation: CATSEPGTGGLDTQYF.

This chain links TRBV5-1 with TRBJ2-7; 7 nucleotides align to TRBD1. V was pared by 4 bases and J by 1 base, with 11 bases of the junction left unmatched. The CDR3 totals 16 residues. Germline V gene data show CDR1 as SGHRS and CDR2 as YFSETQ. For the CDR3, the DNA is TGCGCCAGCAGCCCGATAAGGACAGGCCGTTCCTACGAGCAGTACTTC. This gives the protein CASSPIRTGRSYEQYF.

The chain combines TRBV7-9 with TRBJ1-1; D is perhaps TRBD1 (5 bases). This CDR3 is built from 15 residues. Germline V lookup: CDR1 SEHNR, CDR2 FQNEAQ (reference sequence). V gave up 5 bases and J gave up 3 bases, with 16 bases separating them. CDR3 sequence reads: CASSRRDVVDTEAFF. The CDR3 DNA follows: TGTGCCAGCAGCCGGCGGGACGTTGTAGACACTGAAGCTTTCTTT.

This clone was counted at least ten times. The V and J genes are TRBV18 and TRBJ2-6; 8 bases agree with TRBD1. Looked up from germline, CDR1 is KGHSH and CDR2 is LQKENI. The V segment lost 5 bases and the J segment 4 bases; nucleotides outside the gene matches: 16. The CDR3 sequence is 19 residues long. CDR3: CASSFRTGQGLTGANVLTF. The CDR3 nucleotides read TGTGCCAGCTCATTTCGGACAGGGCAAGGCTTGACGGGGGCCAACGTCCTGACTTTC.

The J gene is TRBJ2-7, the V gene TRBV10-3; 8 bases line up with TRBD2. Germline values: CDR1 ENHRY, CDR2 SYGVKD. The trim removed 0 bases at V and 7 bases at J, leaving 8 bases unmatched. The CDR3 spans 15 residues. This CDR3 is CAISESVAGGGEQYF. Here the CDR3 DNA reads TGTGCCATCAGTGAGTCTGTGGCGGGAGGAGGTGAGCAGTACTTC.

The V gene is TRBV10-3, the J gene TRBJ2-5, with 12 bases matching TRBD1. Trimming cost V 0 bases and J 5 bases; bases outside gene matches: 4. Germline CDR1 is ENHRY and CDR2 is SYGVKD. The CDR3 has 16 amino acids. CDR3 DNA sequence: TGTGCCATCAGTGAGTCGGGGACAGGGGGCGCGGAGACCCAGTACTTC. Translated, it gives CAISESGTGGAETQYF.

This chain links TRBV3-1 (or the pseudogene TRBV3-2) with TRBJ1-1, with a weak D call TRBD1 (5 bases). Between the trimmed V and J ends, which lost 6 bases and 11 bases, there was a span of 16 bases. This CDR3 contains 12 residues. CDR1 is LGHDT and CDR2 is YNNKEL in the germline V gene (reference sequence). This CDR3 is CASRREAGGAFF. The DNA of the CDR3 is TGTGCCAGCAGGCGCGAGGCGGGGGGGGCTTTCTTT.

This chain joins TRBV7-9 and TRBJ2-2, with D uncertain. The CDR3 runs to 11 residues. The germline V gene has CDR1 SEHNR and CDR2 FQNEAQ (reference sequence). Between the trimmed V and J ends, which lost 2 bases and 9 bases, there was a span of 4 bases. The CDR3, as DNA: TGTGCCAGCAGCTTACTTAGGGAGCTGTTTTTT. Encoded protein: CASSLLRELFF.

The chain has TRBV30 and TRBJ1-5; perhaps TRBD1 as D (5 bases). CDR3 length: 16 residues. The germline V gene has CDR1 GTSNPN and CDR2 SVGIG (reference sequence). Trimming pared 0 bases from V and 9 bases from J, leaving 21 bases between. The CDR3 DNA is TGTGCCTGGAGTGTACGGCAGGGAGGTAGTCTTTCGCCCCAGCATTTT. It translates to CAWSVRQGGSLSPQHF.

This clone was recorded a few times. The V and J genes are TRBV9 and TRBJ2-1; D is perhaps TRBD2 (6 bases). The CDR3 runs 16 residues. In germline, CDR1 is SGDLS, CDR2 YYNGEE. Trimming took off 4 bases at V and 7 bases at J, with 21 bases between the two ends. The CDR3 sequence is CASSPERAPSGNEQFF. The CDR3 nucleotides read TGTGCCAGCAGCCCTGAGCGGGCCCCTTCGGGTAATGAGCAGTTCTTC. The variable domain in full, with the rest retrieved from reference TRBV9 and TRBJ2-1, is DSGVTQTPKHLITATGQRVTLRCSPRSGDLSVYWYQQSLDQGLQFLIQYYNGEERAKGNILERFSAQQFPDLHSELNLSSLELGDSALYFCASSPERAPSGNEQFFGPGTRLTVL.

The J gene is TRBJ1-1, the V gene TRBV18; D is possibly TRBD1 (6 bases). Trimming stripped 1 base from V and 7 bases from J, with 16 bases between. The CDR3 is 15 residues long. Per germline, CDR1 KGHSH and CDR2 LQKENI. CDR3 nucleotide sequence: TGTGCCAGCTCACCACGGTTCGCAGGGGTGGGTGAAGCTTTCTTT. As protein: CASSPRFAGVGEAFF. Complete variable domain (other parts from reference TRBV18 and TRBJ1-1): NAGVMQNPRHLVRRRGQEARLRCSPMKGHSHVYWYRQLPEEGLKFMVYLQKENIIDESGMPKERFSAEFPKEGPSILRIQQVVRGDSAAYFCASSPRFAGVGEAFFGQGTRLTVV.

V usage is TRBV4-1 and J usage is TRBJ1-2; no clear D gene. This CDR3 contains 13 residues. Trimming removed 2 bases at V and 4 bases at J, with 8 bases between. Germline V CDR1 and CDR2: MGHRA, YSYEKL. The CDR3 protein is CASSQTLSYGYTF. CDR3 sequence (DNA): TGCGCCAGCAGCCAAACTCTTTCCTATGGCTACACCTTC.

The chain is built from TRBV4-3 and TRBJ2-7, with D possibly matching TRBD2 (6 bases). Trimming shortened V by 1 base and J by 4 bases, and 8 bases separated the two germline ends. In germline, CDR1 is LGHNA, CDR2 YSLEER. This CDR3 contains 13 residues. The DNA for the CDR3 is TGCGCCAGCAGCCAAGCCCGGGAGTACGAGCAGTACTTC. This sequence encodes CASSQAREYEQYF.

This clone was picked up one time. The rearrangement joins TRBV27 to TRBJ2-1; 10 positions agree with TRBD2. V trimming: 3 bases; J trimming: 6 bases; junction bases outside the gene matches: 2. Germline values: CDR1 MNHEY, CDR2 SMNVEV (reference sequence). This CDR3 has 14 residues. The DNA of the CDR3 is TGTGCCAGCAGTTTGGGACTAGCGCTCAATGAGCAGTTCTTC. Its translation is CASSLGLALNEQFF.